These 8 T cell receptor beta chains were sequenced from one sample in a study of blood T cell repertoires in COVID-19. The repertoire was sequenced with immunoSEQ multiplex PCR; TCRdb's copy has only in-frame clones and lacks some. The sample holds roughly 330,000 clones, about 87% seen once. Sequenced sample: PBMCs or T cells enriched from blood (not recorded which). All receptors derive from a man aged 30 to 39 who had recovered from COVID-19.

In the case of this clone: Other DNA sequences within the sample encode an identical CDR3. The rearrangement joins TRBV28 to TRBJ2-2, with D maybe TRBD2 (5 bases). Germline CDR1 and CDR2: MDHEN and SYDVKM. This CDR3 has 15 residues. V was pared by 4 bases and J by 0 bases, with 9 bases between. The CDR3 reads CASSSTGANTGELFF. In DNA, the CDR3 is TGTGCCAGCAGTTCCACCGGGGCGAACACCGGGGAGCTGTTTTTT.

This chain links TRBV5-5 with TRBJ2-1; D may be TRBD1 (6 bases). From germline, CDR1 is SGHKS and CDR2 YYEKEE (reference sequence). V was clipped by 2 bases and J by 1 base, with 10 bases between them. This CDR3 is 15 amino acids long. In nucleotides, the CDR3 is TGTGCCAGCAGCTTTACCGACAGGTCCTACAATGAGCAGTTCTTC. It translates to CASSFTDRSYNEQFF.

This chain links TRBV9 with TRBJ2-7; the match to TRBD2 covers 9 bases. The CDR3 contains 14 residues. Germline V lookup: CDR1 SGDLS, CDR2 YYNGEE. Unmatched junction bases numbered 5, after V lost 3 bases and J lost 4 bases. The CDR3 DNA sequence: TGTGCCAGCAGCGGGAGCGGGGGGAGTTACGAGCAGTACTTC. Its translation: CASSGSGGSYEQYF.

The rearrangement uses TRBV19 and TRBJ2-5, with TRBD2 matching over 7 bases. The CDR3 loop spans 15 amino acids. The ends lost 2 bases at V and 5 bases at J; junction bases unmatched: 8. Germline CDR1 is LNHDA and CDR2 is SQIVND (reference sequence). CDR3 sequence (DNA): TGTGCCAGTAGTATACGGTGGGAGGGGAGCGAGACCCAGTACTTC. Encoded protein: CASSIRWEGSETQYF.

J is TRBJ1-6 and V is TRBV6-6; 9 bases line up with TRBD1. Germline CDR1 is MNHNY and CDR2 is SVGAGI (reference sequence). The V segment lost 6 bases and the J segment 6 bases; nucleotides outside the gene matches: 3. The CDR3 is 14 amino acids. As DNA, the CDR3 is TGTGCCAGCAGCCAGGACAGGGGTAATTCACCCCTCCACTTT. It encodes CASSQDRGNSPLHF.

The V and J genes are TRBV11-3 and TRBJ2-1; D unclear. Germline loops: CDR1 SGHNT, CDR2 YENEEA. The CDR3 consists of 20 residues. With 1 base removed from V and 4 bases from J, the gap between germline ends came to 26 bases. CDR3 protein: CASSLGGSSSNTGSYNEQFF. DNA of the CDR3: TGTGCCAGCAGCTTAGGAGGTTCGAGCTCCAACACCGGTTCATACAATGAGCAGTTCTTC.

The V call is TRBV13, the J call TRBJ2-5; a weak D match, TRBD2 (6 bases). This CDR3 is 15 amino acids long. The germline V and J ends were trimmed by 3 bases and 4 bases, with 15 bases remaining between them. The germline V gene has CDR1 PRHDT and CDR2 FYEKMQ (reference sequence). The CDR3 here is CASSFDGGVGETQYF. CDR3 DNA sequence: TGTGCCAGCAGCTTCGATGGCGGGGTCGGAGAGACCCAGTACTTC.

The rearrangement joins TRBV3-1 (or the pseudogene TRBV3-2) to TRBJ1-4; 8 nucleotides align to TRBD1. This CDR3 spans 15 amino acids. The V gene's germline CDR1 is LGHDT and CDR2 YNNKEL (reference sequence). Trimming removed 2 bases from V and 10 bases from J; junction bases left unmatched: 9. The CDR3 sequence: CASSQHGQGKGKLFF. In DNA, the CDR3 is TGTGCCAGCAGCCAACACGGACAGGGCAAGGGAAAACTGTTTTTT.